This T cell receptor beta chain stems from a study of technical replicates of blood from a handful of donors. This clone was counted once. CDR1 is MNHEY, CDR2 SVGAGI, per germline. The CDR3 runs 15 residues. Trimming cost V 10 bases and J 4 bases, with 17 bases left between them. Repertoires were generated with immunoSEQ multiplex PCR, while TCRdb's copy carries only in-frame clones and drops some. The repertoire holds 65,000 to 85,000 clones, with about 96% as singletons. The chain joins TRBV6-5 to TRBJ2-6; tentatively, D is TRBD1 (7 bases). This TCR came from a human donor in good health. Source material: T cells isolated from PBMCs. The CDR3 spells CATQGGSSGANVLTF. Written as DNA, the CDR3 is TGTGCCACCCAGGGGGGTTCGTCCGGGGCCAACGTCCTGACTTTC.